The 14 T cell receptor beta chains listed next were all sequenced from one sample in a study of blood T cell repertoires in COVID-19. Method: immunoSEQ multiplex PCR; TCRdb's copy keeps in-frame clones and lacks some. The repertoire holds 190,000 or so clones, with 87% as singletons. The sequenced sample consisted of PBMCs or T cells enriched from blood (not recorded which). The receptor set was obtained from a man between 18 and 35 years old with acute COVID-19.

The chain is built from TRBV21-1 and TRBJ1-1. TRBV21-1 is listed as a pseudogene. CDR3 length: 16 residues. CDR3 sequence (DNA): TGTGCCAGCAGCAAAGCCCCCAGGGAGGCGGACACTGAAGCTTTCTTT. It codes for CASSKAPREADTEAFF.

The rearrangement links TRBV28 to TRBJ2-1; perhaps TRBD1 as D (6 bases). V shed 3 bases and J shed 8 bases, with 23 bases lying between them. Germline V gene data show CDR1 as MDHEN and CDR2 as SYDVKM. CDR3 length: 17 residues. CDR3 loop: CASSFSPGAGLRYEQFF. The CDR3 nucleotides are TGTGCCAGCAGTTTCTCACCAGGGGCAGGCTTGAGATATGAGCAGTTCTTC.

The V and J genes are TRBV11-2 and TRBJ2-7, with a tentative D call TRBD1 (5 bases). Germline V lookup: CDR1 SGHAT, CDR2 FQNNGV. The CDR3 has 14 residues. The V end was cut by 8 bases, the J end by 0 bases, with 14 bases between. The CDR3 coding sequence is TGTGCCAGCTGGACACCAACGAGCTCCTACGAGCAGTACTTC. This encodes CASWTPTSSYEQYF. The whole variable domain, filled in from reference TRBV11-2 and TRBJ2-7, reads EAGVAQSPRYKIIEKRQSVAFWCNPISGHATLYWYQQILGQGPKLLIQFQNNGVVDDSQLPKDRFSAERLKGVDSTLKIQPAKLEDSAVYLCASWTPTSSYEQYFGPGTRLTVT.

V is TRBV11-3 and J is TRBJ1-4, with 8 bases identical to TRBD1. V lost 5 bases, J lost 7 bases, and 6 bases stayed unmatched. CDR1 and CDR2 (germline): SGHNT, YENEEA. This CDR3 is built from 14 residues. CDR3 in DNA: TGTGCCAGCAGCCAGGGACAGGCTCCTGAAAAACTGTTTTTT. The encoded protein is CASSQGQAPEKLFF.

The rearrangement joins TRBV19 to TRBJ2-2; D ambiguous. V lost 3 bases and J lost 5, with 10 bases in between. Germline V CDR1 and CDR2: LNHDA, SQIVND (reference sequence). The CDR3 is 14 residues long. Here the CDR3 reads CASSILRLTGELFF. The CDR3 DNA sequence: TGTGCCAGTAGTATCTTGCGGCTTACCGGGGAGCTGTTTTTT.

The genes are TRBV28 and TRBJ1-2; D is ambiguous. V lost 8 bases and J lost 3, with 10 bases in between. The CDR3 contains 12 residues. Germline values: CDR1 MDHEN, CDR2 SYDVKM. The CDR3 region is CASAHSDYGYTF. CDR3 DNA: TGTGCCAGCGCCCATTCGGACTATGGCTACACCTTC.

The V call is TRBV25-1, the J call TRBJ2-7, with D unclear. The germline gives CDR1 MGHDK, CDR2 SYGVNS. There are 13 residues in the CDR3. Deletions cut 4 bases from V and 0 bases from J, with 7 bases between. CDR3 protein: CASSGPASYEQYF. CDR3 coding DNA: TGTGCCAGCAGTGGGCCCGCCTCCTACGAGCAGTACTTC.

This chain joins TRBV9 and TRBJ2-2; 7 nucleotides align to TRBD1. J was trimmed by 7 bases and V by 4 bases; bases with no gene match: 10. The CDR3 consists of 15 residues. Germline V lookup: CDR1 SGDLS, CDR2 YYNGEE. Here the CDR3 reads CASSPPPTGDGELFF. CDR3 in DNA: TGTGCCAGCAGCCCACCCCCTACAGGGGACGGGGAGCTGTTTTTT.

The rearrangement uses TRBV3-1 (or the pseudogene TRBV3-2) and TRBJ1-6; 7 bases match TRBD1. Germline V gene lookup returns CDR1 LGHDT and CDR2 YNNKEL (reference sequence). V lost 3 bases to trimming and J lost 7 bases; unmatched junction nucleotides: 21. The CDR3 extends over 20 amino acids. CDR3 amino acids: CASSHNRGQAHPSQNSPLHF. Here the CDR3 DNA reads TGTGCCAGCAGCCACAACCGCGGACAGGCCCATCCGTCCCAGAATTCACCCCTCCACTTT.

The rearrangement links TRBV27 to TRBJ1-5, with a possible D match to TRBD1 (6 bases). Trimming took 0 bases from V and 4 from J, leaving 13 bases between them. The CDR3 loop spans 16 amino acids. Germline V gene sequence: CDR1 MNHEY, CDR2 SMNVEV (reference sequence). Written as DNA, the CDR3 is TGTGCCAGCAGTTTATCGGGGGGGCTCCGAAATCAGCCCCAGCATTTT. This encodes CASSLSGGLRNQPQHF.

The chain recombines TRBV7-8 with TRBJ2-1; 16 bases fit TRBD2. Germline CDR1 is SGHVS and CDR2 is FQNEAQ. J gave up 0 bases and V 4 bases, and 3 bases lay outside the gene matches. CDR3 length equals 18 residues. The CDR3 DNA reads TGTGCCAGCAGCTGGGGACTAGCGGGAGGGATCTCCTACAATGAGCAGTTCTTC. Protein: CASSWGLAGGISYNEQFF.

J is TRBJ1-1 and V is TRBV18; TRBD1 might be the D (5 bases). Germline V lookup: CDR1 KGHSH, CDR2 LQKENI. V lost 6 bases, J lost 8 bases, and 19 bases lay in between. The CDR3 has 14 residues. CDR3 in amino acids: CASSANKGNKEAFF. The CDR3 nucleotides read TGTGCCAGCTCCGCCAACAAGGGGAACAAGGAAGCTTTCTTT.

The rearrangement uses TRBV4-2 and TRBJ2-1; TRBD2 aligns across 11 bases. This CDR3 has 15 amino acids. V shed 3 bases and J 6 bases; nucleotides not matched to a gene: 4. From germline, CDR1 is LGHNA and CDR2 YNFKEQ. CDR3 DNA sequence: TGTGCCAGCAGCCAGGGACTAGCGGAGTCCAATGAGCAGTTCTTC. Protein: CASSQGLAESNEQFF.

This clone was observed a few times. V gene TRBV6-5 combines with J gene TRBJ1-6; 7 bases are shared with TRBD1. Trimming at V came to 7 bases and at J to 7 bases, leaving 4 bases not matched to a gene. The CDR3 loop spans 13 amino acids. Germline V CDR1 and CDR2: MNHEY, SVGAGI. This chain's CDR3 is CASTGTENSPLHF. The CDR3 region has the DNA TGTGCCAGCACGGGGACAGAGAATTCACCCCTCCACTTT.